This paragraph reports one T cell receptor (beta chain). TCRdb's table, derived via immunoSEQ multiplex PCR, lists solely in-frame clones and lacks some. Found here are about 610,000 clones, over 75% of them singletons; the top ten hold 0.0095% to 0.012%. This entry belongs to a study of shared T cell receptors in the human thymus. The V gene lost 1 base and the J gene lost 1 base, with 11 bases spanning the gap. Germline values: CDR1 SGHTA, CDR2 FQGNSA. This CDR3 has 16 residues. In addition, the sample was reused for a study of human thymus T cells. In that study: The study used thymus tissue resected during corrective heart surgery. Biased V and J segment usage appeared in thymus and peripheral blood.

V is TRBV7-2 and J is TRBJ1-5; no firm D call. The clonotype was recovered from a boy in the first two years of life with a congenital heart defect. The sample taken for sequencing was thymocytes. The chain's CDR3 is CASSLEPQTSNQPQHF. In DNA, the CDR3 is TGTGCCAGCAGCTTAGAACCCCAGACAAGCAATCAGCCCCAGCATTTT.